This TCR beta chain was profiled in a study of technical replicates of blood from a handful of donors. V dropped 9 bases and J dropped 2 bases, with 10 bases sitting between them. The germline V gene has CDR1 LNHDA and CDR2 SQIVND (reference sequence). The CDR3 runs to 13 residues. Using immunoSEQ multiplex PCR, the repertoire was profiled, and TCRdb retains in-frame clones only, with some absent. The sample carries around 84,000 clones, roughly 98% recorded once. This clonotype originated in a human donor in good health. This rearrangement joins TRBV19 to TRBJ2-2; perhaps TRBD2 as D (5 bases). Sample: T cells isolated from PBMCs. CDR3 residues: CASERGNTGELFF. The CDR3, as DNA: TGTGCCAGCGAACGGGGTAACACCGGGGAGCTGTTTTTT.